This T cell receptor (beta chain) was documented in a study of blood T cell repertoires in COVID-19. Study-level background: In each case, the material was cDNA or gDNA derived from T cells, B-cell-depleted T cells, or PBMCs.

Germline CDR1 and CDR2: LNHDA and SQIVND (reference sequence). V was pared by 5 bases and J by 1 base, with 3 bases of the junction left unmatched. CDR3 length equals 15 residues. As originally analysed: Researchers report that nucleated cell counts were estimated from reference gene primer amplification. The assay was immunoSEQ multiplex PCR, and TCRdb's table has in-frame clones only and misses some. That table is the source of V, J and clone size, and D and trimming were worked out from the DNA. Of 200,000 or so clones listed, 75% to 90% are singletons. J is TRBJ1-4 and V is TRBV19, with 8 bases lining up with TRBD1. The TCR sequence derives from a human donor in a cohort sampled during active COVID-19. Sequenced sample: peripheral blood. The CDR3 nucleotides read TGTGCCAGTAGTGCAACAGGGGGAACTAATGAAAAACTGTTTTTT. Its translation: CASSATGGTNEKLFF.